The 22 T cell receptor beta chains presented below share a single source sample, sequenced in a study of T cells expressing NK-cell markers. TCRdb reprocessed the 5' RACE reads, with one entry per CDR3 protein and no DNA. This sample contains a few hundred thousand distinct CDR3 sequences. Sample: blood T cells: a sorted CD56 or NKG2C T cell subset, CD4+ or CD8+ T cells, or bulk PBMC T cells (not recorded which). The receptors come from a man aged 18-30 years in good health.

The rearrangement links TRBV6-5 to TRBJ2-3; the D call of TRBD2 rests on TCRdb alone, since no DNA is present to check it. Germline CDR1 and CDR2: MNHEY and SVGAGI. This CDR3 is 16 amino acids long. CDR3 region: CASSYSPASGTDTQYF.

CDR3: CASSTLATANTGELFF. The rearrangement uses TRBV5-1 and TRBJ2-2; the D call from TCRdb, TRBD2, cannot be confirmed without DNA. CDR1 and CDR2 from the germline V gene are SGHRS and YFSETQ. The CDR3 totals 16 residues.

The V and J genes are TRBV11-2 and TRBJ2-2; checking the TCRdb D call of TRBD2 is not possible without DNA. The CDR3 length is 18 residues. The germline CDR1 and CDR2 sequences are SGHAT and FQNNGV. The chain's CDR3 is CASSRPAASGTNTGELFF.

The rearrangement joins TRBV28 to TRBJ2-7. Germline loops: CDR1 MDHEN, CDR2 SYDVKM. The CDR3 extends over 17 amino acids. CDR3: CASSTLMSGVVVYEQYF.

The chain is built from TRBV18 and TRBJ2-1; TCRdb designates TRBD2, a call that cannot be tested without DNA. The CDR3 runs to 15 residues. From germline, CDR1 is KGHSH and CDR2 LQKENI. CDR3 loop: CASFSGRGTYNEQFF.

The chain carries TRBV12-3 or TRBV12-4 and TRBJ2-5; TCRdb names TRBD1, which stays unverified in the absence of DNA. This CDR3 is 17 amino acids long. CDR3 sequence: CASSLAGPGARQETQYF.

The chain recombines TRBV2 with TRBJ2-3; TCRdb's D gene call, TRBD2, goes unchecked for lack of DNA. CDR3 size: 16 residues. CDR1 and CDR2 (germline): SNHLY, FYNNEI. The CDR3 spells CASSGLAGGPGDTQYF.

This CDR3 reads CASSSGSDEQFF. The chain joins TRBV28 to TRBJ2-1; lacking DNA, the TRBD2 call made by TCRdb goes unchecked. CDR3 length: 12 residues. The germline gives CDR1 MDHEN, CDR2 SYDVKM.

The CDR3 reads CSATLVSDTQYF. The rearrangement links TRBV20-1 to TRBJ2-3. CDR3 size: 12 residues. The V gene's germline CDR1 is DFQATT and CDR2 SNEGSKA (reference sequence).

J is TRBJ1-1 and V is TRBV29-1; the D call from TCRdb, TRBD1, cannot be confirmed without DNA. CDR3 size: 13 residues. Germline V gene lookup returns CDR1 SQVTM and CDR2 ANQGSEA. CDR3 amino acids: CSVAPLTHTEAFF.

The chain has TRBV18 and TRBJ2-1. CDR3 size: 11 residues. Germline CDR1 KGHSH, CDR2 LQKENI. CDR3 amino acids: CASSQVDEQFF.

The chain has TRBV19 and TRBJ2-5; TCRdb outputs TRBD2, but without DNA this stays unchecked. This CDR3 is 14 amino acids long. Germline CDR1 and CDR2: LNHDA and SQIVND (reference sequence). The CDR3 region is CASSMTGAKGDQYF.

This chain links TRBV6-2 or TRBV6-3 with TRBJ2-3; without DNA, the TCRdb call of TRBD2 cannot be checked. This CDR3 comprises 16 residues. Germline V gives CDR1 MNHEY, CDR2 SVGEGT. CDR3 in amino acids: CASRQRAGEGGDTQYF.

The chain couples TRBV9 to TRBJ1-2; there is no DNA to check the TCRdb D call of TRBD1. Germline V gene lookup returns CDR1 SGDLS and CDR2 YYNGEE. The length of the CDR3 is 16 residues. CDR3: CASSGLGRGGSYGYTF.

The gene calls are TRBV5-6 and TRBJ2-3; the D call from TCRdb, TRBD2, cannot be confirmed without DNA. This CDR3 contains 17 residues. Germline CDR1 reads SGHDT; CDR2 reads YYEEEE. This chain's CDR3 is CASSLSSSATGADTQYF. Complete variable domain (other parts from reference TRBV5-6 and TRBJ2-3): DAGVTQSPTHLIKTRGQQVTLRCSPKSGHDTVSWYQQALGQGPQFIFQYYEEEERQRGNFPDRFSGHQFPNYSSELNVNALLLGDSALYLCASSLSSSATGADTQYFGPGTRLTVL.

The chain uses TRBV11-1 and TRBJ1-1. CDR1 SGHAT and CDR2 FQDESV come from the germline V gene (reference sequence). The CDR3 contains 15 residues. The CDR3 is CASSLGLSGNTEAFF.

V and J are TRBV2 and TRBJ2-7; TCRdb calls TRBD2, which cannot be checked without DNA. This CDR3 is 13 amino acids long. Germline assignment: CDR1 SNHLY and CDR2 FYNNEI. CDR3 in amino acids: CASSPEGIYEQYF.

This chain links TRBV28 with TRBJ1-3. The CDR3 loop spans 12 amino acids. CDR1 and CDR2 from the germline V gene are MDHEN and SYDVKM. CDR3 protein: CASRSAVDTIYF.

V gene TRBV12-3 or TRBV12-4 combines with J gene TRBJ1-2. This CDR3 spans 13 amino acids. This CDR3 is CASSLAAVSGYTF.

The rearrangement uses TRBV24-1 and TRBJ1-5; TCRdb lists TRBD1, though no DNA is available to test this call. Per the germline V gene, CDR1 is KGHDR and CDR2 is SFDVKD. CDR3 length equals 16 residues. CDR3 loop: CATSEGTAESNQPQHF.

The CDR3: CASSNRAGSYNEQFF. The chain recombines TRBV27 with TRBJ2-1; the TCRdb call, TRBD2, lacks DNA for checking. Germline V lookup: CDR1 MNHEY, CDR2 SMNVEV (reference sequence). The CDR3 has 15 amino acids.

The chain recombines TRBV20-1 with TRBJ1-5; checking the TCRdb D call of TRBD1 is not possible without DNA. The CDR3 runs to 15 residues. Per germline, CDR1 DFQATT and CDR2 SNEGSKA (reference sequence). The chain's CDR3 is CSARGDSTSNQPQHF.